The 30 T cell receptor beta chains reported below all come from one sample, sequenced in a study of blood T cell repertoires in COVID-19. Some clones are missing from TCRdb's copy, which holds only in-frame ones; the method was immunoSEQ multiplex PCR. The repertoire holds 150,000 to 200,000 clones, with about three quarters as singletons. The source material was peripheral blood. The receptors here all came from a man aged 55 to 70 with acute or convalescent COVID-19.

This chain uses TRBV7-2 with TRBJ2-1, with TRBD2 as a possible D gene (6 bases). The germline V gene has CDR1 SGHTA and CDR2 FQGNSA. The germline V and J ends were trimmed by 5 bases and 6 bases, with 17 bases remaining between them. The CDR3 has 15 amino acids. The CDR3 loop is CASSPPGVGINEQFF. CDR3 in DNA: TGTGCCAGCAGCCCGCCGGGGGTGGGTATCAATGAGCAGTTCTTC.

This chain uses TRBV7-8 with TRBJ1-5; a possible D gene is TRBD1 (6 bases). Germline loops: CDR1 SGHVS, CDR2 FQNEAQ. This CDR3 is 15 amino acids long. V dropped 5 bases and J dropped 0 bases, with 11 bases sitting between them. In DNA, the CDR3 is TGTGCCAGCAGCAGCGACAGGCATAGCAATCAGCCCCAGCATTTT. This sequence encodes CASSSDRHSNQPQHF. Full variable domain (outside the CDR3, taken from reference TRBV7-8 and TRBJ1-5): GAGVSQSPRYKVAKRGQDVALRCDPISGHVSLFWYQQALGQGPEFLTYFQNEAQLDKSGLPSDRFFAERPEGSVSTLKIQRTQQEDSAVYLCASSSDRHSNQPQHFGDGTRLSIL.

The CDR3 sequence: CATSDGGTHTDTQYF. The CDR3 bases are TGTGCCACCAGTGATGGGGGCACACACACAGATACGCAGTATTTT. This chain uses TRBV24-1 with TRBJ2-3, with D possibly TRBD1 on 6 matching bases. The V gene's germline CDR1 is KGHDR and CDR2 SFDVKD. This CDR3 region has 15 residues. The germline V and J ends were trimmed by 3 bases and 2 bases, with 11 bases remaining between them.

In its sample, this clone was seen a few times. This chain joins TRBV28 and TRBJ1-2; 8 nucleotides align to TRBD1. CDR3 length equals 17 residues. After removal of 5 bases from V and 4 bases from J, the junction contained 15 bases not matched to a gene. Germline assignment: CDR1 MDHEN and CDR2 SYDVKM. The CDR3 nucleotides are TGTGCCAGCAGTGGTATAGGACAGGGCCCCCTCGCCTATGGCTACACCTTC. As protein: CASSGIGQGPLAYGYTF.

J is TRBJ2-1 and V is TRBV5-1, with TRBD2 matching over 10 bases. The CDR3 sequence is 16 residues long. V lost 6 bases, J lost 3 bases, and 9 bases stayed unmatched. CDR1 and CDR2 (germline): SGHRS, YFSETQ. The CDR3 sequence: CASTPTSGDHYNEQFF. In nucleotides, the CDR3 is TGCGCCAGCACTCCAACTAGCGGGGACCACTACAATGAGCAGTTCTTC.

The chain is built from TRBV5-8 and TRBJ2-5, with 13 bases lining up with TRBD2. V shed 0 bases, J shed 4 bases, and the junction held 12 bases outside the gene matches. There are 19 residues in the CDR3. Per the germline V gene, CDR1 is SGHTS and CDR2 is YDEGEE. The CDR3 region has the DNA TGTGCCAGCAGCTTGGGGTGGGGGACTAGCGGGGCCATAAGAGAGACCCAGTACTTC. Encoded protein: CASSLGWGTSGAIRETQYF.

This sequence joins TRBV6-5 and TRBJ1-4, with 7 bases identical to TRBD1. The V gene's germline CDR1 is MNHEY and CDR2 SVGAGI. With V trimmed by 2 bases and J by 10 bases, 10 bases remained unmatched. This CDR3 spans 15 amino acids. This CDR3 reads CASSYTDRESRKLFF. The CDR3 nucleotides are TGTGCCAGCAGTTACACCGACAGGGAGTCGAGAAAACTGTTTTTT.

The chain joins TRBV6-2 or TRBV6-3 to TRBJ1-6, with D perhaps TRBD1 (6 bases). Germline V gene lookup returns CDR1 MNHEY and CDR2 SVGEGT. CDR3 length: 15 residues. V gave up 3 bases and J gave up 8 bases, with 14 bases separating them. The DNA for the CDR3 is TGTGCCAGCAGTTATGGGCAGGGGAATCATTCACCCCTCCACTTT. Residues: CASSYGQGNHSPLHF.

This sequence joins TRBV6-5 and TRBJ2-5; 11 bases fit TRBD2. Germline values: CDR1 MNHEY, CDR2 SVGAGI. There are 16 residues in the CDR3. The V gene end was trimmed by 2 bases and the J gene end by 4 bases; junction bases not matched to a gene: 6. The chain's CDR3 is CASSYVPLAGGETQYF. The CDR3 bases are TGTGCCAGCAGTTACGTCCCCCTAGCGGGGGGAGAGACCCAGTACTTC.

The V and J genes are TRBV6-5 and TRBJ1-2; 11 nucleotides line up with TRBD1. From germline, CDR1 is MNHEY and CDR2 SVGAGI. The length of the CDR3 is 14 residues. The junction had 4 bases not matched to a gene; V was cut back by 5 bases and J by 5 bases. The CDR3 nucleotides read TGTGCCAGCAGTCACCGGGACAGGGGGTATGGCTACACCTTC. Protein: CASSHRDRGYGYTF.

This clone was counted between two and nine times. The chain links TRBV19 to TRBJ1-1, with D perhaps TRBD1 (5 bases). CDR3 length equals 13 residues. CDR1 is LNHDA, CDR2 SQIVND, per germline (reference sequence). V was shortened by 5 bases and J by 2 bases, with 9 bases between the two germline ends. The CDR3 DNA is TGTGCCAGTAGTGGCGGGGCTAACACTGAAGCTTTCTTT. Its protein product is CASSGGANTEAFF.

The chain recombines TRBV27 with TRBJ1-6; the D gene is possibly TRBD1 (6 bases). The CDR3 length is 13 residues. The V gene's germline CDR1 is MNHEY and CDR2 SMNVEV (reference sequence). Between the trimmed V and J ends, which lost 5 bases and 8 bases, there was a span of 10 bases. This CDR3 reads CASSAHRDSPLHF. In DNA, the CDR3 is TGTGCCAGCAGTGCCCACAGGGATTCACCCCTCCACTTT.

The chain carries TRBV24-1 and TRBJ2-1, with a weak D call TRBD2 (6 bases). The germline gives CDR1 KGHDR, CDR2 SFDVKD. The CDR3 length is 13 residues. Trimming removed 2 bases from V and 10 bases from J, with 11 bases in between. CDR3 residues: CATSDSPGGEQFF. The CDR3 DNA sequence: TGTGCCACCAGTGATTCCCCTGGGGGGGAGCAGTTCTTC.

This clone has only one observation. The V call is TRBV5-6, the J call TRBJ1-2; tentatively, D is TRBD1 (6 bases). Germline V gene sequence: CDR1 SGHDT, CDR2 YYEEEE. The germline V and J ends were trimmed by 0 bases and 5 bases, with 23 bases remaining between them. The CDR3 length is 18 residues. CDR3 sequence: CASSLDRAQFRGDYGYTF. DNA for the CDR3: TGTGCCAGCAGCTTGGACAGGGCGCAGTTTAGAGGCGATTATGGCTACACCTTC. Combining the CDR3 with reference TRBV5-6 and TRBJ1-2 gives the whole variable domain DAGVTQSPTHLIKTRGQQVTLRCSPKSGHDTVSWYQQALGQGPQFIFQYYEEEERQRGNFPDRFSGHQFPNYSSELNVNALLLGDSALYLCASSLDRAQFRGDYGYTFGSGTRLTVV.

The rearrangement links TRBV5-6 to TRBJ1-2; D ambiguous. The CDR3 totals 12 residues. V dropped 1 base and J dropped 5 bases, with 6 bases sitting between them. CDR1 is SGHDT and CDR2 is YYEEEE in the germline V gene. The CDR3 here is CASSLSGYGYTF. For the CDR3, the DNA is TGTGCCAGCAGCTTGAGCGGGTATGGCTACACCTTC.

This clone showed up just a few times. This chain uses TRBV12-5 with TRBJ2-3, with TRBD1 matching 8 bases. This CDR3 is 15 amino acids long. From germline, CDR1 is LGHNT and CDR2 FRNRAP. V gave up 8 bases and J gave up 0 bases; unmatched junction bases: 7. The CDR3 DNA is TGTGCTAGTAACAGGGGGGAGGTTAGCACAGATACGCAGTATTTT. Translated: CASNRGEVSTDTQYF.

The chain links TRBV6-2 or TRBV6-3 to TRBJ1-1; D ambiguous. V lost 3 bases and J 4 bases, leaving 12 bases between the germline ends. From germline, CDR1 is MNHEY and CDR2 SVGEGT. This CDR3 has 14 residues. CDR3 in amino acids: CASSYSYGGTEAFF. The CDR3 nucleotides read TGTGCCAGCAGTTATAGCTATGGAGGCACTGAAGCTTTCTTT.

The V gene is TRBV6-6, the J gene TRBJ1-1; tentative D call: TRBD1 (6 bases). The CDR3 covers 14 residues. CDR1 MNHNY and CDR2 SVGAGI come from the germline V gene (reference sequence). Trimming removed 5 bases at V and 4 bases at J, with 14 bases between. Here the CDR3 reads CASSTQGSSTEAFF. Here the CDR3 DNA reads TGTGCCAGCAGTACCCAGGGGTCGAGCACTGAAGCTTTCTTT.

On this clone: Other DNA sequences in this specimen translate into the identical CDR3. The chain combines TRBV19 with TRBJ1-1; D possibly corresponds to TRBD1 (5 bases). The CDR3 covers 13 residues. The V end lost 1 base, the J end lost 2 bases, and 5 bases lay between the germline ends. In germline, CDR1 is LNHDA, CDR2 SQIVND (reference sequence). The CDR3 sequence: CASSIGGNTEAFF. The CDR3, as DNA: TGTGCCAGTAGTATAGGGGGCAACACTGAAGCTTTCTTT.

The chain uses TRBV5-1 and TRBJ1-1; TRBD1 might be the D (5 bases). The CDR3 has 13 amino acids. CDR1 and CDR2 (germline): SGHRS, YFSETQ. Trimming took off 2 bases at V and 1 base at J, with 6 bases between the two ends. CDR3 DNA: TGCGCCAGCAGCTTCAGGGCGAACACTGAAGCTTTCTTT. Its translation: CASSFRANTEAFF.

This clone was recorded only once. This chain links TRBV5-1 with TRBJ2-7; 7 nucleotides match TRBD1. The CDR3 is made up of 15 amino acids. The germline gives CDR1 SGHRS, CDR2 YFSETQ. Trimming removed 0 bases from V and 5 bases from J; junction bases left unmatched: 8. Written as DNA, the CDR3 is TGCGCCAGCAGCTTGGCTGACAGGGTAGTCAACGAGCAGTACTTC. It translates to CASSLADRVVNEQYF.

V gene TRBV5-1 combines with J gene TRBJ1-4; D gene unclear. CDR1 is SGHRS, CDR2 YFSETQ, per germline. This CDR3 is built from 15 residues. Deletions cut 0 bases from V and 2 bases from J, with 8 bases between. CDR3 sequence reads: CASSLGAATNEKLFF. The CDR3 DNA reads TGCGCCAGCAGCTTGGGGGCAGCCACTAATGAAAAACTGTTTTTT.

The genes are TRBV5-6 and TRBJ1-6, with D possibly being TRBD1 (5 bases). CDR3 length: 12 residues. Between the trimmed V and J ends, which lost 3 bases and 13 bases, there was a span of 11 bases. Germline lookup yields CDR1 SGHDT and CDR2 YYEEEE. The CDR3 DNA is TGTGCCAGCAGCTCGTCCCGGGGGCCCCTCCACTTT. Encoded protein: CASSSSRGPLHF.

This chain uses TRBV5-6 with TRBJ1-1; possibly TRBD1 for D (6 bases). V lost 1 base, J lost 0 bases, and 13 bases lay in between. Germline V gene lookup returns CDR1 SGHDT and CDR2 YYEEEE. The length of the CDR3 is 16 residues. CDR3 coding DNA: TGTGCCAGCAGCTTGATAACAGGGTCCCTGAACACTGAAGCTTTCTTT. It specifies CASSLITGSLNTEAFF.

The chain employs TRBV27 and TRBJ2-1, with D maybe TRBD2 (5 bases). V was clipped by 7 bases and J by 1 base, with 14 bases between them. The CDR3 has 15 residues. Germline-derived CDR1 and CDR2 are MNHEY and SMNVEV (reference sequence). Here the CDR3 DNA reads TGTGCCAGCATCCCATTTGAGGGATCCTACAATGAGCAGTTCTTC. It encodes CASIPFEGSYNEQFF.

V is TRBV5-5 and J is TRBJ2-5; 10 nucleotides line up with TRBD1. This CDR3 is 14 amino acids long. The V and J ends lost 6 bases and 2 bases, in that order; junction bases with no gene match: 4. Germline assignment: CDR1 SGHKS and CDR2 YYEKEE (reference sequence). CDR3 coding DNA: TGTGCCAGCACCACGGGACAGGGGCAAGAGACCCAGTACTTC. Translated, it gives CASTTGQGQETQYF.

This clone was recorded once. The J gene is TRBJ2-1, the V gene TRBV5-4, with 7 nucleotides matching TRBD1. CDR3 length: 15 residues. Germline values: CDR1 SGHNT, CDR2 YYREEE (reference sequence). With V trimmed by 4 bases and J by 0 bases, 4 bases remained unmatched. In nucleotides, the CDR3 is TGTGCCAGCAGCATGGACAGGAGCTCCTACAATGAGCAGTTCTTC. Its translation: CASSMDRSSYNEQFF.

The CDR3 DNA sequence: TGTGCCAGCAGCGCCCCTCACAGGGACCCACAAGAGACCCAGTACTTC. The encoded protein is CASSAPHRDPQETQYF. The chain carries TRBV9 and TRBJ2-5; TRBD1 is a possible D gene (6 bases). Trimming took 3 bases from V and 2 from J, leaving 17 bases between them. This CDR3 is built from 16 residues. Germline V gene lookup returns CDR1 SGDLS and CDR2 YYNGEE.

The CDR3 nucleotides are TGTGCCAGCAGGTCCGCCGACAGGGGGTATGGCTACACCTTC. Its translation is CASRSADRGYGYTF. The rearrangement links TRBV28 to TRBJ1-2, with 9 bases aligning to TRBD1. The CDR3 contains 14 residues. From germline, CDR1 is MDHEN and CDR2 SYDVKM. Unmatched junction bases numbered 7, after V lost 6 bases and J lost 5 bases.

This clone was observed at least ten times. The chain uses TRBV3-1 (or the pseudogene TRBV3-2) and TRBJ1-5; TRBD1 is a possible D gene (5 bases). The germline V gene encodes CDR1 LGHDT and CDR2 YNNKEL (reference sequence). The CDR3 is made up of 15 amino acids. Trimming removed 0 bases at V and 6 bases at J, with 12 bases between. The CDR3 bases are TGTGCCAGCAGCCAAGATGGGAGGGGTGGTCAGCCCCAGCATTTT. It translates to CASSQDGRGGQPQHF.